This T cell receptor beta chain was sequenced during a study of T-cell reconstitution after alpha-beta-depleted transplantation in children. Whole-study results and caveats: One year after transplant, T-cell counts and diversity came mostly from newly produced T cells. Some patients' high day-60 TCRbeta diversity was attributed to recipient cells surviving conditioning.

The library targeted TCRbeta and was prepared with unique molecular identifiers. TCRdb reprocessed the PCR reads with MiXCR, giving one entry per CDR3 protein. Of approximately 800,000 distinct CDR3 sequences listed, roughly 15% are singletons. Points on this clonotype: Antigen specificity is unknown.

CDR1 is SGHVS and CDR2 is FNYEAQ in the germline V gene. V shed 7 bases and J shed 5 bases, with 14 bases lying between them. This CDR3 region has 13 residues. The source of this sequence is a male patient younger than 18 who had a stem cell transplant for acute lymphoblastic leukemia, so the T cells may come from the graft donor. J is TRBJ2-5 and V is TRBV7-6; TRBD2 is a possible D gene (5 bases). This specimen was PBMCs, mostly from graft donor cells, taken 360 days after TCRalphabeta/CD19-depleted stem cell transplant. CDR3 nucleotides: TGTGCCAGCACTAAGGCAGAGCGGGAGACCCAGTACTTC. Protein sequence: CASTKAERETQYF.